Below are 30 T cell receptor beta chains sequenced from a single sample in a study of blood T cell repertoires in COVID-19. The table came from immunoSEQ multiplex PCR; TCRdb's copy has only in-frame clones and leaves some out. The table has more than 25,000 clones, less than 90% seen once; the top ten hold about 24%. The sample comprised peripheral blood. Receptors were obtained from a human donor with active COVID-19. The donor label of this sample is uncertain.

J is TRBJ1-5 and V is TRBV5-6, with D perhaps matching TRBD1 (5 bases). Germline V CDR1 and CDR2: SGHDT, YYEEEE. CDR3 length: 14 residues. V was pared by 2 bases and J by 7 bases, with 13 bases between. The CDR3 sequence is CASSFRGIGQPQHF. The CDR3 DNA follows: TGTGCCAGCAGCTTTCGGGGGATTGGACAGCCCCAGCATTTT.

The CDR3 sequence is CASSAHRDEQYF. For the CDR3, the DNA is TGTGCCAGCAGCGCCCACAGAGACGAGCAGTACTTC. This chain links TRBV9 with TRBJ2-7; D not certain. This CDR3 comprises 12 residues. Germline CDR1 is SGDLS and CDR2 is YYNGEE. The ends were cut back, 3 bases at V and 5 bases at J, with 9 bases in the middle.

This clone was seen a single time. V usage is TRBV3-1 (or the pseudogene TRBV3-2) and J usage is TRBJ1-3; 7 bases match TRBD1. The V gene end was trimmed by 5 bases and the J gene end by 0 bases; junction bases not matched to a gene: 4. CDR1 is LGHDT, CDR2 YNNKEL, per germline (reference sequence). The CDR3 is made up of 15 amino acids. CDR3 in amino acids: CASSRGGFSGNTIYF. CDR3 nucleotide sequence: TGTGCCAGCAGCAGAGGGGGCTTCTCTGGAAACACCATATATTTT.

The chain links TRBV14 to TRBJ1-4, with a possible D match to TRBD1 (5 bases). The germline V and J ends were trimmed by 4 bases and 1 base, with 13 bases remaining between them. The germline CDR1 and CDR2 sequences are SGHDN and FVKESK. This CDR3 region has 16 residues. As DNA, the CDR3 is TGTGCCAGCAGCCCTCCGGGGGTTGGAACTAATGAAAAACTGTTTTTT. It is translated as CASSPPGVGTNEKLFF.

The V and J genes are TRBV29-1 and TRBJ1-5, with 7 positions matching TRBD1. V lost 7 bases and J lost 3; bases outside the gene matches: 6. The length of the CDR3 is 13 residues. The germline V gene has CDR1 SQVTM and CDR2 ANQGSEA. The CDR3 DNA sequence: TGCAGCGCAGCGACAGGGATCAATCAGCCCCAGCATTTT. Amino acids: CSAATGINQPQHF.

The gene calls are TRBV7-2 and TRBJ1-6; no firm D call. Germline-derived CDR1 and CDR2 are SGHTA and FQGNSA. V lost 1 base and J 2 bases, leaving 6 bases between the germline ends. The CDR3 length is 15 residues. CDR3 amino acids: CASSLVGPYNSPLHF. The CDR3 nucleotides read TGTGCCAGCAGCTTAGTGGGCCCCTATAATTCACCCCTCCACTTT.

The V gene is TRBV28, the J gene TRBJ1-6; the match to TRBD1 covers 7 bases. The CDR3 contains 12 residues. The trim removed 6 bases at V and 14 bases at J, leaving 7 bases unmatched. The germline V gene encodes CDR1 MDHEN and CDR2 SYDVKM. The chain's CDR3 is CASRKDRISLHF. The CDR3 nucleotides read TGTGCCAGCAGAAAGGACAGGATCTCCCTCCACTTT.

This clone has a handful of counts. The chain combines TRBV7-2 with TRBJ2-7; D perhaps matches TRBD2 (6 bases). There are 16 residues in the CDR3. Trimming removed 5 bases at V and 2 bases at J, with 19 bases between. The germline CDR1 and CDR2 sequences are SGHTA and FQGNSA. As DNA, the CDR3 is TGTGCCAGCAGCGAAAGTTGGCTAGCGCGCACCTACGAGCAGTACTTC. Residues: CASSESWLARTYEQYF. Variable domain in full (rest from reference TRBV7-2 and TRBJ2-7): GAGVSQSPSNKVTEKGKDVELRCDPISGHTALYWYRQSLGQGLEFLIYFQGNSAPDKSGLPSDRFSAERTGGSVSTLTIQRTQQEDSAVYLCASSESWLARTYEQYFGPGTRLTVT.

DNA for the CDR3: TGTGCCAGTAAACGAGGGGGGGCTGGGGCCAACGTCCTGACTTTC. Residues: CASKRGGAGANVLTF. This sequence joins TRBV3-1 (or the pseudogene TRBV3-2) and TRBJ2-6; D may be TRBD2 (7 bases). Trimming left V 9 bases short and J 2 bases short, with 14 bases between. Germline loops: CDR1 LGHDT, CDR2 YNNKEL (reference sequence). The CDR3 contains 15 residues.

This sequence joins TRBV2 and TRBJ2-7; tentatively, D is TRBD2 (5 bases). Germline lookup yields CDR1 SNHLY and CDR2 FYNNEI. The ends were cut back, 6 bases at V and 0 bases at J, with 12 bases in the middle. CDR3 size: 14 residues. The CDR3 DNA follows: TGTGCCAGCAGGGAAAAGACTAACTCCTACGAGCAGTACTTC. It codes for CASREKTNSYEQYF.

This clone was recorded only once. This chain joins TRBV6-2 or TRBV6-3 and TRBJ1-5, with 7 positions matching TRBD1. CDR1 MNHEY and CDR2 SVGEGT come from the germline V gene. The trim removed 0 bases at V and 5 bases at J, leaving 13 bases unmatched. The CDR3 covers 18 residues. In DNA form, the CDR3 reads TGTGCCAGCAGTTACTCGTCGCTGCTAAGGAGGGGGCATCAGCCCCAGCATTTT. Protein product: CASSYSSLLRRGHQPQHF.

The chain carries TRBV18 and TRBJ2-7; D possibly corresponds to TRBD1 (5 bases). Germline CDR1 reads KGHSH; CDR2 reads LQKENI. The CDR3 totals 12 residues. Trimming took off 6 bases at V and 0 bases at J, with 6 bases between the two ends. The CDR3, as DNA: TGTGCCAGCTCTGGGGCCTCCTACGAGCAGTACTTC. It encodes CASSGASYEQYF.

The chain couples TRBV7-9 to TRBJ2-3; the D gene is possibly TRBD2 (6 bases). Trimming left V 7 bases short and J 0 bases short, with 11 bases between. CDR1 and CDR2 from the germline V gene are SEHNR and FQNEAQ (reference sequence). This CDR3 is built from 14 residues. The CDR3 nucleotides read TGTGCCAGCACTGGGACTTATAGCACAGATACGCAGTATTTT. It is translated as CASTGTYSTDTQYF.

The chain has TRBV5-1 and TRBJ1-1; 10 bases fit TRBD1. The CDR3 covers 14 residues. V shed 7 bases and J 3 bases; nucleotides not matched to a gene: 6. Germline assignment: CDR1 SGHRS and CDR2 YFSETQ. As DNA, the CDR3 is TGCGCCAGCGGGACAGGGGACGGGTACACTGAAGCTTTCTTT. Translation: CASGTGDGYTEAFF.

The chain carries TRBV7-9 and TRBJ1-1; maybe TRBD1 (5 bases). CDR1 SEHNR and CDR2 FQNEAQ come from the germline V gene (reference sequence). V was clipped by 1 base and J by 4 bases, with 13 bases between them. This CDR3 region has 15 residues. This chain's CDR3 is CASSLDGGLGTEAFF. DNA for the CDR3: TGTGCCAGCAGCTTAGACGGGGGACTGGGCACTGAAGCTTTCTTT.

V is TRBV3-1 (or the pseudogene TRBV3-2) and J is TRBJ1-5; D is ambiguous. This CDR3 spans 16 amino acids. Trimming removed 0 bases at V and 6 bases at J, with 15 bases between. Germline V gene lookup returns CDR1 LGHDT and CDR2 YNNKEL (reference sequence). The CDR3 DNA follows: TGTGCCAGCAGCCAAGATTCGGGGAGTGGTTCTCAGCCCCAGCATTTT. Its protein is CASSQDSGSGSQPQHF.

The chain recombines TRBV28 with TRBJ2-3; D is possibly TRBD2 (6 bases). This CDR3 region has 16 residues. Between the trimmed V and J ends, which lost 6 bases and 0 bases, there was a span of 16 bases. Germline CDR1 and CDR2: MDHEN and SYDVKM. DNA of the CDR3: TGTGCCAGCAGCCCCTTAGGAGGGGCTAGCACAGATACGCAGTATTTT. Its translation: CASSPLGGASTDTQYF.

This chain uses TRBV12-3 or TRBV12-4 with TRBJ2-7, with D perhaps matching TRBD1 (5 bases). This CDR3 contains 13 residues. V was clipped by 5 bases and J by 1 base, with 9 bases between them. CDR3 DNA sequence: TGTGCCAGCAGTGTTTCAGGGTCCTACGAGCAGTACTTC. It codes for CASSVSGSYEQYF.

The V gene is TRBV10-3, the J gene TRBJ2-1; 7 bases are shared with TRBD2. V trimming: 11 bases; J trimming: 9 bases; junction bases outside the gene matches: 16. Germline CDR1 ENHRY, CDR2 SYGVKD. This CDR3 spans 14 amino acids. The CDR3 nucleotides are TGTGCCTACCGAGGGGCGGGAGAAGCCAGTGAGCAGTTCTTC. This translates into CAYRGAGEASEQFF.

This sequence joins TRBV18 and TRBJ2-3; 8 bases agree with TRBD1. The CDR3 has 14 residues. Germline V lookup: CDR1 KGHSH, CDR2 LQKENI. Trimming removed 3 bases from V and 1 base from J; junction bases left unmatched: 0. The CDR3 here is CASSPTGGTDTQYF. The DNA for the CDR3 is TGTGCCAGCTCACCGACAGGGGGCACAGATACGCAGTATTTT.

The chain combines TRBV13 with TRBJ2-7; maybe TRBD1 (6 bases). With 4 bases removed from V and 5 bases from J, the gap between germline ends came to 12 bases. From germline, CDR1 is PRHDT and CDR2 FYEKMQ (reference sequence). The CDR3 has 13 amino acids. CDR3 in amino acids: CASSYGGFNEQYF. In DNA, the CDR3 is TGTGCCAGCAGCTATGGGGGCTTCAACGAGCAGTACTTC.

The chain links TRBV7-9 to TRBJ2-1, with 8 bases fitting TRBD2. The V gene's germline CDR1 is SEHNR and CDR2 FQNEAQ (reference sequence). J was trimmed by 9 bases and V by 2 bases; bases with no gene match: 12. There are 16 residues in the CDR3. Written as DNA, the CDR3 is TGTGCCAGCAGCTTATCATCTAGCGGCCGGGAGGGTGAGCAGTTCTTC. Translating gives CASSLSSSGREGEQFF.

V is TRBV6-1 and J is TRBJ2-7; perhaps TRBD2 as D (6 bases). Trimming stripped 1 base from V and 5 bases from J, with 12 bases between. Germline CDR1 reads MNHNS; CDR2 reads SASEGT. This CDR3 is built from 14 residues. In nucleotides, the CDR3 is TGTGCCAGCAGTGAAGGGAGGGTTCTCGACGAGCAGTACTTC. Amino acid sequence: CASSEGRVLDEQYF.

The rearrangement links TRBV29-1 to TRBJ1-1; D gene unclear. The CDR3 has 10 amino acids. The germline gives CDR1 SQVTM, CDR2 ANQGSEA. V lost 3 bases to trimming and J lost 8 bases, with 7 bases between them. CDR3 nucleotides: TGCAGCGTTGAGGGCAGGGAAGCTTTCTTT. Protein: CSVEGREAFF.

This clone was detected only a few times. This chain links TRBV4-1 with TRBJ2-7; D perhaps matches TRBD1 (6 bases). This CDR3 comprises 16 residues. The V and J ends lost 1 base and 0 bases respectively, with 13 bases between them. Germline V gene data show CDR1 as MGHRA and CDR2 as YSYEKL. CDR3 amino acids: CASSQVSGQSSYEQYF. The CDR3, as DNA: TGCGCCAGCAGCCAAGTGAGCGGACAGAGCTCCTACGAGCAGTACTTC.

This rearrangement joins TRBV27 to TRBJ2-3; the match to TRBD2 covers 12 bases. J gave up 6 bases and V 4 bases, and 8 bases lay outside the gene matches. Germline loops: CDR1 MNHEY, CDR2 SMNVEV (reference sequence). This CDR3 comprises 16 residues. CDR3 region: CASSSPSGGAEDTQYF. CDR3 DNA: TGTGCCAGCAGTTCCCCTAGCGGGGGGGCCGAGGATACGCAGTATTTT.

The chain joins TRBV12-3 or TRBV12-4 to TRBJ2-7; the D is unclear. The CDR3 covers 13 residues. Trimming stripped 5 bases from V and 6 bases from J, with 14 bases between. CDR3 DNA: TGTGCCAGCAGTCCCGACCCGACTGGCGAGCAGTACTTC. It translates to CASSPDPTGEQYF.

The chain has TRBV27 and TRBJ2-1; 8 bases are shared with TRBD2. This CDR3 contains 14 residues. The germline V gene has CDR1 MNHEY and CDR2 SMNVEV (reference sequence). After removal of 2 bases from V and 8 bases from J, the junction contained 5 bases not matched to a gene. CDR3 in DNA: TGTGCCAGCAGTTTAGGTCCCGGGGGGGATGAGCAGTTCTTC. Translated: CASSLGPGGDEQFF.

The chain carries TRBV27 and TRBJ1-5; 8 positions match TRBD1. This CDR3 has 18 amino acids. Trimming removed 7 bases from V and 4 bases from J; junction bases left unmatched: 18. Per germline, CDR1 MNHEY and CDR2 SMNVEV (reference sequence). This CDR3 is CASTLKGTGGLGNQPQHF. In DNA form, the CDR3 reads TGTGCCAGCACCCTAAAGGGAACAGGGGGGCTAGGGAATCAGCCCCAGCATTTT.

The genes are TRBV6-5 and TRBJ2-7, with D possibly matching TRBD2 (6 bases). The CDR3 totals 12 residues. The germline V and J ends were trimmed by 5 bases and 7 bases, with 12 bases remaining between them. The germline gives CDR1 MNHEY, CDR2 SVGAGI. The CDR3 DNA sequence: TGTGCCAGCAGTACCGGGGGTTTAGAGCAGTACTTC. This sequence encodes CASSTGGLEQYF.